This T cell receptor (beta chain) was found in a study of molecular identifiers for immune sequencing clone quantification. The study, taken as a whole, reports: Spike-in Jurkat TCR RNA from a single cell reportedly registered among 900,000 to 1,000,000 naive cells.

TCRdb reprocessed the PCR reads with MiXCR, giving one entry per CDR3 protein. Altogether about half a million distinct CDR3 sequences are present, roughly 26% being singletons, with the ten largest covering approximately 0.8%. Looked up from germline, CDR1 is SEHNR and CDR2 is FQNEAQ (reference sequence). Trimming took off 4 bases at V and 2 bases at J, with 12 bases between the two ends. This CDR3 spans 14 amino acids. There are many counts of this clonotype. What it recognizes is unknown. The chain employs TRBV7-9 and TRBJ2-7; D uncertain. This clonotype was obtained from a human donor in good health. Some libraries in this study had Jurkat cell RNA spiked in. The specimen was naive CD8+ T cells from blood, with Jurkat cell RNA spiked in. The subset here: FACS-sorted CD8+CD4-CCR7+CD45RA+ naive T cells. For the CDR3, the DNA is TGTGCCAGCAGCTCGATCCTACTGCCCTACGAGCAGTACTTC. It encodes CASSSILLPYEQYF.